The rows below give T cell receptor beta chains drawn from one sample of a study of PD-L1 blockade in urothelial cancer. The protocol was immunoSEQ multiplex PCR, while the TCRdb copy is restricted to in-frame clones and leaves out a portion. The repertoire consists of tens of thousands of clones, with around 87% occurring once and the leading ten covering 16%. Sample: PBMCs, taken around atezolizumab (anti-PD-L1) treatment. These receptor sequences come from a man in his fifties or sixties with urothelial cancer. The CDR3 runs from the conserved cysteine through the conserved F or W. Each record gives: J gene, D gene, V gene, CDR3 length, clone size, CDR3 protein, CDR3 DNA. The D gene is left open where the match is weak. Clone size appears in some rows only: once, few, many, or a class for an expanded clone.

TRBJ2-7	TRBD1	TRBV19	14	NA	CASSPGQVAYEQYF	TGTGCCAGTAGTCCCGGACAGGTGGCCTACGAGCAGTACTTC
TRBJ2-4	NA	TRBV4-3	12	NA	CASSQQKNIQYF	TGCGCCAGCAGCCAACAAAAAAACATTCAGTACTTC
TRBJ2-6	NA	TRBV19	16	NA	CASTPQGMAGANVLTF	TGTGCCAGTACCCCCCAGGGGATGGCTGGGGCCAACGTCCTGACTTTC
TRBJ2-1	TRBD2	TRBV29-1	11	NA	CSSREASEQFF	TGCAGCTCACGGGAGGCGAGTGAGCAGTTCTTC
TRBJ2-5	NA	TRBV5-1	13	once	CASSLDQRVAQYF	TGCGCCAGCAGCTTGGACCAAAGAGTGGCCCAGTACTTC
TRBJ2-3	TRBD2	TRBV10-3	18	NA	CAISESPGLAGSTDTQYF	TGTGCCATCAGTGAGTCACCGGGACTAGCGGGGAGCACAGATACGCAGTATTTT
TRBJ2-7	TRBD2	TRBV6-5	16	NA	CASSYSGRAGGYEQYF	TGTGCCAGCAGTTACTCCGGTCGGGCGGGGGGTTACGAGCAGTACTTC
TRBJ1-1	TRBD1	TRBV10-1	14	NA	CASRAGTGGTEAFF	TGCGCCAGCAGGGCCGGGACAGGGGGCACTGAAGCTTTCTTT
TRBJ2-6	NA	TRBV19	15	NA	CASSIAVSGANVLTF	TGTGCCAGTAGTATAGCCGTCTCTGGGGCCAACGTCCTGACTTTC
TRBJ2-7	NA	TRBV27	14	NA	CASSPKQGFYEQYF	TGTGCCAGCAGTCCCAAACAGGGTTTCTACGAGCAGTACTTC
TRBJ2-2	TRBD1	TRBV30	13	NA	CAWSNRGAGELFF	TGTGCCTGGAGCAACAGGGGTGCCGGGGAGCTGTTTTTT
TRBJ1-1	NA	TRBV7-9	17	NA	CASSSATILLGEPEAFF	TGTGCCAGCAGCTCCGCTACCATACTATTGGGAGAGCCTGAAGCTTTCTTT
TRBJ2-2	NA	TRBV6-1	16	NA	CASSEAGGRGKGELFF	TGTGCCAGCAGTGAAGCCGGCGGCAGGGGAAAGGGGGAGCTGTTTTTT
TRBJ2-3	TRBD2	TRBV11-2	15	NA	CASSLGVAGVVTQYF	TGTGCCAGCAGCTTGGGGGTAGCGGGAGTTGTTACGCAGTATTTT
TRBJ2-7	NA	TRBV28	16	NA	CASSFNPGVHQHEQYF	TGTGCCAGCAGTTTTAATCCCGGGGTACATCAACACGAGCAGTACTTC
TRBJ2-5	TRBD2	TRBV5-1	14	NA	CASSLAQRDETQYF	TGCGCCAGCAGCTTGGCCCAGCGGGATGAGACCCAGTACTTC
TRBJ2-3	TRBD2	TRBV7-9	16	NA	CASSSGLAGAGDTQYF	TGTGCCAGCAGCTCAGGACTAGCGGGGGCAGGGGATACGCAGTATTTT
TRBJ2-3	TRBD2	TRBV27	14	NA	CASSYGTSGDTQYF	TGTGCCAGCAGTTATGGGACTAGCGGGGATACGCAGTATTTT
TRBJ2-2	TRBD2	TRBV30	17	NA	CAWNQRSGTTNTGELFF	TGTGCCTGGAACCAGCGAAGCGGGACTACGAACACCGGGGAGCTGTTTTTT
TRBJ1-1	TRBD1	TRBV25-1	16	NA	CASSDTGQGFISEAFF	TGTGCCAGCAGTGACACCGGACAGGGTTTCATCTCTGAAGCTTTCTTT
TRBJ2-1	TRBD2	TRBV29-1	14	NA	CSVVLAGVRNEQFF	TGCAGCGTTGTGTTAGCGGGAGTAAGAAATGAGCAGTTCTTC
TRBJ2-5	NA	TRBV6-1	14	NA	CASSTGMAPETQYF	TGTGCCAGCAGTACAGGAATGGCGCCAGAGACCCAGTACTTC
TRBJ1-4	TRBD1	TRBV29-1	11	NA	CSADRGEKLFF	TGCAGCGCCGACAGGGGAGAAAAACTGTTTTTT
TRBJ1-5	NA	TRBV7-9	15	NA	CASSLAGGSNQPQHF	TGTGCCAGCAGCTTAGCGGGGGGGTCCAATCAGCCCCAGCATTTT
TRBJ1-1	NA	TRBV5-1	16	NA	CASSLGRREENTEAFF	TGCGCCAGCAGCCTGGGAAGGCGGGAGGAGAACACTGAAGCTTTCTTT
TRBJ2-7	TRBD1	TRBV6-6	15	NA	CASSYSDRGIYEQYF	TGTGCCAGCAGTTACTCCGACAGGGGGATCTACGAGCAGTACTTT
TRBJ1-1	NA	TRBV9	16	NA	CASSVGPGGTNTEAFF	TGTGCCAGCAGCGTAGGCCCCGGGGGTACTAACACTGAAGCTTTCTTT
TRBJ2-3	TRBD2	TRBV6-6	15	NA	CASVLNPGGQYTQYF	TGTGCCAGCGTACTAAACCCGGGGGGGCAATATACGCAGTATTTT
TRBJ2-3	NA	TRBV7-2	15	once	CASSLSGRGTDTQYF	TGTGCCAGCAGCTTATCGGGAAGAGGAACAGATACGCAGTATTTT
TRBJ2-3	NA	TRBV13	15	NA	CASSLWGRGTDTQYF	TGTGCCAGCAGCCTGTGGGGAAGGGGGACAGATACGCAGTATTTT
TRBJ1-4	TRBD1	TRBV11-2	15	NA	CASSADRGSNEKLFF	TGTGCCAGCAGCGCCGACAGGGGGTCTAATGAAAAACTGTTTTTT
TRBJ2-1	NA	TRBV9	13	NA	CASSSQGYNEQFF	TGTGCCAGCTCTTCTCAGGGCTACAATGAGCAGTTCTTC
TRBJ2-7	TRBD1	TRBV9	12	few	CASSETGAEQYF	TGTGCCAGCAGCGAGACAGGGGCCGAGCAGTACTTC
TRBJ1-2	TRBD1	TRBV6-1	14	NA	CASSNRDRAWKDTF	TGTGCCAGCAGTAATAGGGACAGGGCATGGAAGGACACCTTC
TRBJ1-1	TRBD1	TRBV11-3	15	NA	CASRLWGQGRTEAFF	TGTGCCAGCAGACTGTGGGGACAGGGGAGGACTGAAGCTTTCTTT
TRBJ2-4	TRBD1	TRBV2	18	NA	CASSEDRVDVLAKNIQYF	TGTGCCAGCAGTGAGGACAGGGTCGACGTACTAGCCAAAAACATTCAGTACTTC
TRBJ2-7	NA	TRBV5-6	14	NA	CASSLWQVYYEQYF	TGTGCCAGCAGCTTGTGGCAGGTATACTACGAGCAGTACTTC
TRBJ1-6	NA	TRBV9	15	NA	CASSVGETGNSPLHF	TGTGCCAGCAGCGTAGGTGAGACGGGTAATTCACCCCTCCACTTT
TRBJ2-3	TRBD2	TRBV4-3	17	NA	CASSQEYAGGGTDTQYF	TGCGCCAGCAGCCAAGAATATGCGGGAGGGGGCACAGATACGCAGTATTTT
TRBJ2-1	NA	TRBV4-1	16	once	CASSQDAGGTHNEQFF	TGCGCCAGCAGCCAAGATGCAGGCGGGACGCACAATGAGCAGTTCTTC
TRBJ1-1	TRBD1	TRBV7-3	14	once	CASSLIEGATEAFF	TGTGCCAGCAGCTTAATTGAGGGGGCAACTGAAGCTTTCTTT
TRBJ1-5	TRBD1	TRBV6-6	15	NA	CASSYFTGVDQPQHF	TGTGCCAGCAGTTACTTTACAGGGGTGGATCAGCCCCAGCATTTT
TRBJ2-5	NA	TRBV25-1	15	NA	CASSPRAAGVETQYF	TGTGCCAGCAGTCCGCGGGCGGCAGGCGTGGAGACCCAGTACTTC
TRBJ2-3	TRBD2	TRBV28	14	NA	CASSLWFSGTSVHF	TGTGCCAGCAGTTTATGGTTCTCCGGGACTAGTGTTCATTTT
TRBJ1-5	NA	TRBV18	16	NA	CASSPFATQGNQPQHF	TGTGCCAGCTCACCCTTCGCAACCCAGGGCAATCAGCCCCAGCATTTT
TRBJ2-2	NA	TRBV9	13	NA	CASSGRGPGELFF	TGTGCCAGCAGCGGCAGGGGCCCCGGGGAGCTGTTTTTT